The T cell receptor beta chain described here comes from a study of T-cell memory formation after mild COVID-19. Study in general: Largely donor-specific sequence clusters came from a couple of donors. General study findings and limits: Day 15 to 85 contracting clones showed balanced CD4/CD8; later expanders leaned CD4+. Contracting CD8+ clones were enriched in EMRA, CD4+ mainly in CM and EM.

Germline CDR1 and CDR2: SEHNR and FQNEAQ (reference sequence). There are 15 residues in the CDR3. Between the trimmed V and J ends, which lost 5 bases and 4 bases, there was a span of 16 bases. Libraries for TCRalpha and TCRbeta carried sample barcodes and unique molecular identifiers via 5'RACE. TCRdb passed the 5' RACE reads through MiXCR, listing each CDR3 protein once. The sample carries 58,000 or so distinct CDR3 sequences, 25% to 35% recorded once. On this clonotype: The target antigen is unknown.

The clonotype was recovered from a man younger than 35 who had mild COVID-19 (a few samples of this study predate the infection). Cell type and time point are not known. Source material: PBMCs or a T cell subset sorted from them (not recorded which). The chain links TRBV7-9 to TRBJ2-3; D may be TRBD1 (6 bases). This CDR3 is CASSSVGANPDTQYF. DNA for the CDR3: TGTGCCAGCAGCAGCGTGGGGGCAAACCCAGATACGCAGTATTTT. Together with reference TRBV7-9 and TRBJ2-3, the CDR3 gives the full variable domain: DTGVSQNPRHKITKRGQNVTFRCDPISEHNRLYWYRQTLGQGPEFLTYFQNEAQLEKSRLLSDRFSAERPKGSFSTLEIQRTEQGDSAMYLCASSSVGANPDTQYFGPGTRLTVL.